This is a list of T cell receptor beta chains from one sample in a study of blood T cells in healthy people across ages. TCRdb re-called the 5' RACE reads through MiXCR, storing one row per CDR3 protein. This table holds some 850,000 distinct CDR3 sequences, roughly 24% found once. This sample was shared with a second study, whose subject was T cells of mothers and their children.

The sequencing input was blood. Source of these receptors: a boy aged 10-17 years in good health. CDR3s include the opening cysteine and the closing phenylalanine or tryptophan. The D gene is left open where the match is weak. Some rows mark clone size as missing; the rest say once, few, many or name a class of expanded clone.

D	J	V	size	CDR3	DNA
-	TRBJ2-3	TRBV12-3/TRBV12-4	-	CASTVRRGSTDTQYF	TGTGCCAGCACCGTGAGGAGGGGCTCCACAGATACGCAGTATTTT
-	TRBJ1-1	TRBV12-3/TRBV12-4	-	CASSRHREADTEAFF	TGTGCCAGCAGCCGTCACAGGGAGGCGGACACTGAAGCTTTCTTT
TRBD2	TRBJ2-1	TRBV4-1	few	CASSQQASGAWNEQFF	TGCGCCAGCAGCCAACAGGCTAGCGGGGCTTGGAATGAGCAGTTCTTC
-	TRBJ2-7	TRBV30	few	CAWSIRGGLSYEQYF	TGTGCCTGGAGTATTCGCGGGGGCCTCTCCTACGAGCAGTACTTC
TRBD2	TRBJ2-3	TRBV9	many	CASSGTSGITDTQYF	TGTGCCAGCAGCGGGACTAGCGGTATCACAGATACGCAGTATTTT
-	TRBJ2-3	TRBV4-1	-	CASSQDRTLAPVTDTQYF	TGCGCCAGCAGCCAAGACCGAACCCTAGCACCAGTCACAGATACGCAGTATTTT
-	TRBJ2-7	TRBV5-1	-	CASSYVGDNYEQYF	TGCGCCAGCAGCTATGTCGGGGACAACTACGAGCAGTACTTC
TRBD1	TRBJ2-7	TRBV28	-	CASTYPGGRNEQYF	TGTGCCAGCACATACCCAGGGGGCAGGAACGAGCAGTACTTC
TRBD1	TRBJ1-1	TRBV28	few	CASSWTGGSVAFF	TGTGCCAGCAGTTGGACAGGGGGGTCTGTAGCTTTCTTT
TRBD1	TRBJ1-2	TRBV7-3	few	CASSLNQGANPRGGYTF	TGTGCCAGCAGCTTGAACCAGGGGGCTAACCCACGGGGGGGCTACACCTTC
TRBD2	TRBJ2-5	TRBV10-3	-	CAISDRLLAGVETQYF	TGTGCCATCAGTGATCGTCTCCTAGCGGGGGTGGAGACCCAGTACTTC